Shown below are 21 T cell receptor beta chains from a single sample sequenced in a study of blood T cell repertoires in COVID-19. Sequencing used immunoSEQ multiplex PCR; TCRdb keeps in-frame clones, though not all of them. The sample holds 200,000 to 250,000 clones, more than 75% seen once. Material for sequencing was PBMCs or T cells enriched from blood (not recorded which). These receptor sequences come from a young man with acute COVID-19.

The chain combines TRBV3-1 (or the pseudogene TRBV3-2) with TRBJ1-5; D is undetermined. V lost 0 bases and J 0 bases, leaving 6 bases between the germline ends. Germline CDR1 and CDR2: LGHDT and YNNKEL (reference sequence). The CDR3 contains 15 residues. As DNA, the CDR3 is TGTGCCAGCAGCCAAGATGCGAGTAGCAATCAGCCCCAGCATTTT. Protein product: CASSQDASSNQPQHF.

The chain combines TRBV7-6 with TRBJ2-7; 9 nucleotides match TRBD2. The length of the CDR3 is 15 residues. Germline V gene lookup returns CDR1 SGHVS and CDR2 FNYEAQ. J was trimmed by 5 bases and V by 4 bases; bases with no gene match: 9. The CDR3 region is CASSSQTSGLNEQYF. For the CDR3, the DNA is TGTGCCAGCAGCTCCCAAACTAGCGGGTTGAACGAGCAGTACTTC.

The rearrangement uses TRBV11-2 and TRBJ1-1; D is perhaps TRBD1 (5 bases). V was trimmed by 0 bases and J by 5 bases, leaving 13 bases between them. The CDR3 has 15 amino acids. Germline-derived CDR1 and CDR2 are SGHAT and FQNNGV. CDR3 residues: CASSLEGGFRTEAFF. CDR3 DNA sequence: TGTGCCAGCAGCTTAGAGGGGGGTTTCAGGACTGAAGCTTTCTTT.

The rearrangement uses TRBV5-5 and TRBJ1-2; 11 nucleotides line up with TRBD1. CDR3 size: 14 residues. Germline V CDR1 and CDR2: SGHKS, YYEKEE (reference sequence). The V segment lost 3 bases and the J segment 8 bases; nucleotides outside the gene matches: 6. The CDR3 bases are TGTGCCAGCAGCTGGACAGGGGGCATCACCGGCTACACCTTC. The encoded protein is CASSWTGGITGYTF.

This chain uses TRBV4-1 with TRBJ1-1; 7 nucleotides align to TRBD1. Trimming took 0 bases from V and 1 from J; bases not matched to a gene: 5. CDR3 size: 16 residues. CDR1 is MGHRA and CDR2 is YSYEKL in the germline V gene. CDR3 residues: CASSQDPHRGNTEAFF. DNA for the CDR3: TGCGCCAGCAGCCAAGATCCCCACAGGGGGAACACTGAAGCTTTCTTT.

This chain joins TRBV5-1 and TRBJ1-4; possible D gene TRBD1, 5 bases. The V gene lost 4 bases and the J gene lost 4 bases, with 17 bases spanning the gap. CDR1 is SGHRS and CDR2 is YFSETQ in the germline V gene. The CDR3 covers 16 residues. The CDR3 DNA follows: TGCGCCAGCAGCCCCCTCGGGCGGGGGAATAATGAAAAACTGTTTTTT. It yields the protein CASSPLGRGNNEKLFF.

This rearrangement joins TRBV6-5 to TRBJ2-4, with D perhaps TRBD2 (5 bases). The CDR3 sequence is 15 residues long. The V gene lost 6 bases and the J gene lost 9 bases, with 21 bases spanning the gap. CDR1 and CDR2 from the germline V gene are MNHEY and SVGAGI. CDR3 loop: CASRPGLASVGIQYF. The CDR3 DNA sequence: TGTGCCAGCAGACCAGGACTGGCCTCAGTTGGCATTCAGTACTTC.

The rearrangement joins TRBV2 to TRBJ2-3; D unresolved. CDR1 and CDR2 from the germline V gene are SNHLY and FYNNEI. The length of the CDR3 is 14 residues. The V gene lost 6 bases and the J gene lost 1 base, with 11 bases spanning the gap. CDR3 DNA sequence: TGTGCCAGCAGAGCCCCTGTCGGCACAGATACGCAGTATTTT. It codes for CASRAPVGTDTQYF.

The gene calls are TRBV10-3 and TRBJ2-2, with TRBD1 matching over 9 bases. Germline V gene data show CDR1 as ENHRY and CDR2 as SYGVKD. The CDR3 spans 16 residues. With 3 bases clipped from V and 4 bases from J, the junction kept 6 bases outside the gene matches. CDR3 DNA: TGTGCCATCAGTGATTGGACAGGGGTGTCCACCGGGGAGCTGTTTTTT. Translation gives CAISDWTGVSTGELFF.

The rearrangement uses TRBV11-2 and TRBJ1-2, with 8 bases matching TRBD1. The germline V gene has CDR1 SGHAT and CDR2 FQNNGV. V lost 5 bases to trimming and J lost 8 bases; unmatched junction nucleotides: 4. The CDR3 contains 12 residues. CDR3 amino acids: CASSPDRGGYTF. CDR3 bases: TGTGCCAGCAGCCCAGACAGGGGCGGCTACACCTTC. The whole variable domain, remainder taken from reference TRBV11-2 and TRBJ1-2, is EAGVAQSPRYKIIEKRQSVAFWCNPISGHATLYWYQQILGQGPKLLIQFQNNGVVDDSQLPKDRFSAERLKGVDSTLKIQPAKLEDSAVYLCASSPDRGGYTFGSGTRLTVV.

The gene calls are TRBV28 and TRBJ1-6, with D possibly TRBD1 on 6 matching bases. This CDR3 is 16 amino acids long. The V gene lost 2 bases and the J gene lost 4 bases, with 12 bases spanning the gap. Germline loops: CDR1 MDHEN, CDR2 SYDVKM. The CDR3, as DNA: TGTGCCAGCAGTTTACTCAGGGGCGAATATAATTCACCCCTCCACTTT. Protein product: CASSLLRGEYNSPLHF.

This clone appeared a single time. The chain is built from TRBV6-6 and TRBJ1-2; D gene ambiguous. Trimming stripped 5 bases from V and 5 bases from J, with 12 bases between. The CDR3 consists of 13 residues. CDR1 is MNHNY and CDR2 is SVGAGI in the germline V gene (reference sequence). CDR3 region: CASSPQAEYGYTF. For the CDR3, the DNA is TGTGCCAGCAGTCCCCAGGCCGAGTATGGCTACACCTTC.

The table lists this clone with a count of one. The chain couples TRBV28 to TRBJ1-6; TRBD1 aligns across 12 bases. Trimming cost V 2 bases and J 7 bases; bases outside gene matches: 6. There are 17 residues in the CDR3. Germline-derived CDR1 and CDR2 are MDHEN and SYDVKM. The CDR3: CASSLRGQGAWNSPLHF. CDR3 in DNA: TGTGCCAGCAGTTTAAGGGGACAGGGGGCTTGGAATTCACCCCTCCACTTT.

As DNA, the CDR3 is TGCGCCAGCAGCCAAGGAGGACAGGGCTGGAGGAACGAGCAGTACTTC. Amino acid sequence: CASSQGGQGWRNEQYF. This chain uses TRBV4-1 with TRBJ2-7; 8 bases align to TRBD1. V lost 1 base, J lost 5 bases, and 10 bases stayed unmatched. CDR1 is MGHRA and CDR2 is YSYEKL in the germline V gene. This CDR3 contains 16 residues.

This rearrangement joins TRBV10-1 to TRBJ1-2; 10 nucleotides agree with TRBD1. Germline values: CDR1 WNHNN, CDR2 SYGVQD (reference sequence). This CDR3 contains 13 residues. V shed 8 bases, J shed 7 bases, and the junction held 7 bases outside the gene matches. CDR3 bases: TGCGCCAGCTGCCGGGACAGGGGTTCTGGCTACACCTTC. This gives the protein CASCRDRGSGYTF.

The rearrangement uses TRBV18 and TRBJ1-1, with D tentatively TRBD1 (5 bases). The CDR3 runs 14 residues. Per the germline V gene, CDR1 is KGHSH and CDR2 is LQKENI. Trimming cost V 6 bases and J 3 bases, with 14 bases left between them. CDR3 in DNA: TGTGCCAGCTCCGTCAAGGGAGGGGACACTGAAGCTTTCTTT. This gives the protein CASSVKGGDTEAFF.

The rearrangement links TRBV18 to TRBJ2-1, with TRBD2 matching 10 bases. Germline CDR1 KGHSH, CDR2 LQKENI. The CDR3 is made up of 15 amino acids. Trimming took 2 bases from V and 7 from J; bases not matched to a gene: 5. CDR3 nucleotide sequence: TGTGCCAGCTCACCAAACTCAGCGGGGGGGAATGAGCAGTTCTTC. It translates to CASSPNSAGGNEQFF.

This clone was seen a few times. The rearrangement links TRBV19 to TRBJ2-1; the match to TRBD2 covers 11 bases. The CDR3 runs 17 residues. The germline CDR1 and CDR2 sequences are LNHDA and SQIVND (reference sequence). The V segment lost 5 bases and the J segment 1 base; nucleotides outside the gene matches: 7. CDR3 coding DNA: TGTGCCAGTAGTCCCTTGACTAGCGGGGTTTCCTACAATGAGCAGTTCTTC. Translating gives CASSPLTSGVSYNEQFF.

The V gene is TRBV6-5, the J gene TRBJ1-1, with D perhaps TRBD1 (5 bases). Germline V gene lookup returns CDR1 MNHEY and CDR2 SVGAGI. V gave up 9 bases and J gave up 1 base, with 15 bases separating them. This CDR3 is 14 amino acids long. Here the CDR3 DNA reads TGTGCCAGTACGACCCTGGGGGGGAACACTGAAGCTTTCTTT. Amino acid sequence: CASTTLGGNTEAFF.

The V call is TRBV7-9, the J call TRBJ2-7; D perhaps matches TRBD1 (5 bases). The V end was cut by 2 bases, the J end by 6 bases, with 14 bases between. This CDR3 region has 14 residues. The germline CDR1 and CDR2 sequences are SEHNR and FQNEAQ (reference sequence). The CDR3, as DNA: TGTGCCAGCAGCTTATTAGGGGCCCCCCTCGAGCAGTACTTC. It encodes CASSLLGAPLEQYF.

The chain has TRBV5-1 and TRBJ1-3, with TRBD1 as a possible D gene (6 bases). V lost 1 base and J lost 3, with 11 bases in between. CDR3 length: 15 residues. Germline CDR1 and CDR2: SGHRS and YFSETQ. The CDR3 here is CASSLPQGNGNTIYF. CDR3 in DNA: TGCGCCAGCAGCTTGCCACAGGGAAATGGAAACACCATATATTTT.